The source of this TCR beta chain is a study of radiation and T cells in renal cell carcinoma. Study background: Nephrectomy followed 15 Gy stereotactic body radiation by 4 weeks.

TCRdb keeps only in-frame clones here, not all; method: immunoSEQ multiplex PCR. The sample shows roughly 120,000 clones, roughly 80% of them seen only once. The CDR3 runs to 15 residues. Trimming stripped 4 bases from V and 4 bases from J, with 16 bases between. Study-wide results and caveats: Top tumor clonotypes rose in blood 2 weeks post-radiation, then contracted.

Concerning this clone itself: Antigen unknown.

Time point denoted: baseline pretreatment blood. Treatment defined: 15 Gy SBRT to primary tumor, nephrectomy 4 weeks later. This chain uses TRBV23-1 with TRBJ2-5, with D unclear. TRBV23-1 is reported as an ORF; its role is uncertain. This sample comprised blood, obtained from a patient whose treatment included radiotherapy and nephrectomy. The origin of this receptor is an older woman with renal cell carcinoma. CDR3: CASSRRAIHGETQYF. The CDR3 bases are TGCGCCAGCAGTCGTCGGGCTATTCATGGAGAGACCCAGTACTTC.